This T cell receptor beta chain derives from a study of CD8+ T cells in alopecia areata. Background on the study: Tofacitinib was taken orally by treated patients, and the dose was 5 to 10 mg twice daily.

Study-level points and caveats: Although TCR sharing was seen in mice, sharing across patients was less clear, possibly for HLA-related reasons. Sequencing of scalp samples also captures resident alphabeta T cells of normal skin.

RNA was extracted and reverse transcribed into cDNA as the sequencing template. Some clones are missing from TCRdb's copy, which holds only in-frame ones; the method was immunoSEQ multiplex PCR. The repertoire holds about 170,000 clones, with about 66% as singletons. Alopecia areata patients gave lesional scalp punch biopsies and peripheral blood samples. About this clone itself: Its antigen is still unknown.

The source is a human donor with alopecia areata. The specimen comprised CD8+ T cells sorted from blood, sampled at week 0.

For the CDR3, the DNA is TGTGCCAGCACCAGTAGCCCGGGATCGGGGGCCAACGTCCTGACTTTC. Its translation: CASTSSPGSGANVLTF. V is TRBV4-2 and J is TRBJ2-6; TRBD2 is a possible D gene (5 bases). Germline V gene sequence: CDR1 LGHNA, CDR2 YNFKEQ. The V and J ends lost 7 bases and 4 bases respectively, with 17 bases between them. This CDR3 comprises 16 residues.